These T cell receptor beta chains were read from a single sample in a study of control samples from healthy donors and cancer patients. Profiling relied on immunoSEQ multiplex PCR, and the TCRdb table lists in-frame clones only, not all of them. The table lists some 150,000 clones, about 93% of them singletons, with over 2% in the top ten. What was sequenced was blood. These receptors were taken from a man between 45 and 60 years old in good health. Each CDR3 is given with its conserved first and last residue. Fields, in order: D gene, clone size, V gene, J gene, CDR3 DNA, CDR3 protein. D genes are given only for firm matches. The size of a clone is reported for some rows only, either as once, few or many, or as a class for expanded clones.

-,-,TRBV27,TRBJ1-2,TGTGCCAGCAGTTTATACTCAGGGAGAGTTGGGGGCTACACCTTC,CASSLYSGRVGGYTF
TRBD2,-,TRBV7-7,TRBJ2-5,TGTGCTAGCAGCTCGGGGAGGGTCATAAGCGGGGAGACCCAGTACTTC,CASSSGRVISGETQYF
-,-,TRBV3-1/TRBV3-2,TRBJ1-2,TGTGCCAGCAGCCAGGGGACTCCCAGCGGTGGCTACACCTTC,CASSQGTPSGGYTF
-,-,TRBV10-3,TRBJ2-3,TGTGCCATCAGTGAGTCGGGGCCTTGGGGGACAGATACGCAGTATTTT,CAISESGPWGTDTQYF
TRBD2,-,TRBV19,TRBJ2-7,TGTGCCAGTAGTAACCAAAGGGGCGGGAGGCCCTCCTACGAGCAGTACTTC,CASSNQRGGRPSYEQYF
-,-,TRBV24-1,TRBJ2-3,TGTGCCACCAAGGGAGACTTTCCCACAGATACGCAGTATTTT,CATKGDFPTDTQYF
-,-,TRBV24-1,TRBJ1-5,TGTGCCACCAGTAAGGACAATCAGCCCCAGCATTTT,CATSKDNQPQHF
TRBD2,once,TRBV5-4,TRBJ2-3,TGTGCCAGCAGCACCTTAGCGGGAGTTAGCACAGATACGCAGTATTTT,CASSTLAGVSTDTQYF
-,-,TRBV19,TRBJ2-5,TGTGCCAGTAGTATCCCAGGGGGGCGAGAGACCCAGTACTTC,CASSIPGGRETQYF
-,-,TRBV12-3/TRBV12-4,TRBJ1-5,TGTGCCAGCAGGAATAGCAATCAGCCCCAGCATTTT,CASRNSNQPQHF
-,-,TRBV19,TRBJ2-5,TGTGCCAGTAGTATGAGCCGGAGGACACAAGAGACCCAGTACTTC,CASSMSRRTQETQYF
TRBD1,-,TRBV12-5,TRBJ2-3,TGTGCTAGTGGTCCAGGGACAGGGGGGATGATAGATACGCAGTATTTT,CASGPGTGGMIDTQYF
TRBD2,-,TRBV18,TRBJ2-3,TGTGCCAGCTCACCACCGCGGACTAGCTATCCCTATTTT,CASSPPRTSYPYF
-,-,TRBV9,TRBJ2-2,TGTGCCAGCAGCGTAGCACGGTGGATCGCGAACACCGGGGAGCTGTTTTTT,CASSVARWIANTGELFF
-,-,TRBV5-4,TRBJ2-2,TGTGCCAGCCGGAGCTCCGGGGAGCTGTTTTTT,CASRSSGELFF
-,-,TRBV9,TRBJ1-1,TGTGCCAGCAGCGTAGGAGCGGGGGCGGGAACTGAAGCTTTCTTT,CASSVGAGAGTEAFF
-,-,TRBV12-3/TRBV12-4,TRBJ2-7,TGTGCCAGCAGTTTAGGGTTATTCGAGCAGTACTTC,CASSLGLFEQYF
-,-,TRBV9,TRBJ2-3,TGTGCCAGCAGCGTGAACAGGGGCACAGATACGCAGTATTTT,CASSVNRGTDTQYF
TRBD1,-,TRBV12-3/TRBV12-4,TRBJ1-1,TGTGCCAGCAGCATACAGGGGGGAGCTTTCTTT,CASSIQGGAFF
-,-,TRBV9,TRBJ2-7,TGTGCCAGTTCCACCGGAGGGCCCGAGCAGTACTTC,CASSTGGPEQYF
TRBD1,once,TRBV30,TRBJ2-5,TGTGCCTGGTGGGACAGGCCGGAGACCCAGTACTTC,CAWWDRPETQYF
-,-,TRBV7-3,TRBJ2-5,TGTGCCAGCAGCTTTTGGGGCCAAGAGACCCAGTACTTC,CASSFWGQETQYF
-,-,TRBV19,TRBJ2-2,TGTGCCAGTAGTATCGCCCCCTGGACGGGGAACACCGGGGAGCTGTTTTTT,CASSIAPWTGNTGELFF
-,-,TRBV19,TRBJ1-1,TGTGCCAGTAGAACCGGGCGCTTGAAAAACACTGAAGCTTTCTTT,CASRTGRLKNTEAFF
TRBD1,-,TRBV5-1,TRBJ2-7,TGCGCCAGCAGCCGGGACAGGGGAGGCGAGCAGTACTTC,CASSRDRGGEQYF
-,-,TRBV25-1,TRBJ1-5,TGTGCCAGCAGTGACGGACCTCCTCAATCCCCCCAGCATTTT,CASSDGPPQSPQHF
-,-,TRBV6-5,TRBJ2-7,TGTGCCAGCAGTCTCGGGCCCACACTCTACGAGCAGTACTTC,CASSLGPTLYEQYF
TRBD1,-,TRBV29-1,TRBJ2-7,TGCAGCGTTGAAGCGGGACAGGGGGCCATCTACGAGCAGTACTTC,CSVEAGQGAIYEQYF
TRBD1,-,TRBV30,TRBJ1-4,TGTGCCTGGGGAACAGGGGACAGAGGGGAAAAACTGTTTTTT,CAWGTGDRGEKLFF
-,many,TRBV10-3,TRBJ1-2,TGTGCCATCAGTCTAGACAGTAGGAACGGTGGCTACACCTTC,CAISLDSRNGGYTF
-,once,TRBV10-3,TRBJ1-1,TGTGCCATCAGTGGGGGGCAGGACGCTATGAACACTGAAGCTTTCTTT,CAISGGQDAMNTEAFF
-,-,TRBV12-5,TRBJ2-5,TGTGCTAGTGTAGAAGGGGGGACAGCACAAGAGACCCAGTACTTC,CASVEGGTAQETQYF
TRBD1,few,TRBV28,TRBJ1-4,TGTGCCAGCAACTGGGCAGGGGGGAGGGAAAAACTGTTTTTT,CASNWAGGREKLFF
-,once,TRBV5-1,TRBJ2-1,TGCGCCAGCAGCTTGACGCCAAACCCTAAAAATGAGCAGTTCTTC,CASSLTPNPKNEQFF
-,-,TRBV27,TRBJ2-1,TGTGCCAGCAGTTTAAAGGCTAGATATGAGCAGTTCTTC,CASSLKARYEQFF
-,-,TRBV6-1,TRBJ1-4,TGTGCCAGCAGTGAAGAGATCAGGGTACGGGAAAAACTGTTTTTT,CASSEEIRVREKLFF
-,-,TRBV19,TRBJ2-7,TGTGCCAGTAGTACATTCCCGGGGGACGAGCAGTACTTC,CASSTFPGDEQYF
TRBD1,-,TRBV7-2,TRBJ2-7,TGTGCCAGCAGCTACAGGGGGGTCGGGTCCTACGAGCAGTACTTC,CASSYRGVGSYEQYF
-,once,TRBV18,TRBJ1-3,TGTGCCAGCTCACCGGGACCTAGCTCTGGAAACACCATATATTTT,CASSPGPSSGNTIYF
-,-,TRBV7-9,TRBJ2-5,TGTGCCAGCAGCTTAAATGTGGGTAGGGAGACCCAGTACTTC,CASSLNVGRETQYF
TRBD1,-,TRBV27,TRBJ2-5,TGTGCCAGCAGTTTATGGGGACAGGGGGCAGGGGAGACCCAGTACTTC,CASSLWGQGAGETQYF
-,-,TRBV28,TRBJ1-2,TGTGCCAGCAGTTTTGCAGGGGCCGATTATGGCTACACCTTC,CASSFAGADYGYTF
-,-,TRBV7-9,TRBJ1-6,TGTGCCAGCAGTTATGGCAGGGGCCAAGATTCACCCCTCCACTTT,CASSYGRGQDSPLHF
TRBD1,once,TRBV6-2/TRBV6-3,TRBJ2-3,TGTGCCAGCAGTTATGGACAGGAAAGCACAGATACGCAGTATTTT,CASSYGQESTDTQYF
-,-,TRBV5-8,TRBJ1-4,TGTGCCAGCAGCTTTCAGGGCAGTGGGAGGACTAATGAAAAACTGTTTTTT,CASSFQGSGRTNEKLFF
TRBD1,once,TRBV11-2,TRBJ2-2,TGTGCCAGCAGCTTAGTAGGGGGCGCTGCCGGGGAGCTGTTTTTT,CASSLVGGAAGELFF
TRBD2,few,TRBV7-2,TRBJ2-1,TGTGCCAGCAGCAGGGGTTCTAGCGGGAATTACAATGAGCAGTTCTTC,CASSRGSSGNYNEQFF
-,-,TRBV29-1,TRBJ1-1,TGCAGCGGCCGACGGCAGAACACTGAAGCTTTCTTT,CSGRRQNTEAFF
TRBD2,-,TRBV14,TRBJ2-1,TGTGCCAGCAGCCAAGAGAGACTAGCGGCCTACAATGAGCAGTTCTTC,CASSQERLAAYNEQFF
-,-,TRBV5-1,TRBJ2-7,TGCGCCAGCAGCGCGACCACAGGGTTCCACGAGCAGTACTTC,CASSATTGFHEQYF
-,-,TRBV18,TRBJ1-3,TGTGCCAGCTCACTTGACAGAACTGGAAACACCATATATTTT,CASSLDRTGNTIYF
-,-,TRBV28,TRBJ2-3,TGTGCCAGCAGTTTCGGGGGAGGCACAGATACGCAGTATTTT,CASSFGGGTDTQYF
TRBD1,few,TRBV19,TRBJ1-2,TGTGCCAGTAGTTTGGACAGGAACTATGGCTACACCTTC,CASSLDRNYGYTF